Following are 10 T cell receptor beta chains from one sample sequenced in a study of blood T cell repertoires in COVID-19. Here immunoSEQ multiplex PCR was the method, and the copy in TCRdb shows in-frame clones only, minus some. The table shows over 80,000 clones, with approximately 86% occurring only once. The sequencing input was peripheral blood. All receptors derive from a middle-aged man with acute or convalescent COVID-19.

The chain has TRBV10-3 and TRBJ2-5, with 8 bases fitting TRBD1. The CDR3 extends over 14 amino acids. Germline trimming cut 6 bases from V and 8 bases from J; bases unmatched to any gene: 11. The germline V gene encodes CDR1 ENHRY and CDR2 SYGVKD. Written as DNA, the CDR3 is TGTGCCATCAGCGAGGGACAGGTGCCCTATACCCAGTACTTC. Residues: CAISEGQVPYTQYF.

DNA for the CDR3: TGTGCCACCAGTGAGGAACTAAACAATGAGCAGTTCTTC. Amino acid sequence: CATSEELNNEQFF. The chain has TRBV24-1 and TRBJ2-1; no clear D gene. The V end was cut by 4 bases, the J end by 5 bases, with 8 bases between. CDR1 is KGHDR, CDR2 SFDVKD, per germline. The CDR3 length is 13 residues.

V is TRBV7-9 and J is TRBJ1-2, with 9 positions matching TRBD1. The germline gives CDR1 SEHNR, CDR2 FQNEAQ (reference sequence). There are 15 residues in the CDR3. Trimming at V came to 6 bases and at J to 4 bases, leaving 9 bases not matched to a gene. CDR3 in amino acids: CASRQGQGVGYGYTF. In nucleotides, the CDR3 is TGTGCCAGCAGACAGGGACAGGGTGTTGGCTATGGCTACACCTTC.

The chain recombines TRBV19 with TRBJ1-2; TRBD1 aligns across 9 bases. J gave up 7 bases and V 6 bases, and 9 bases lay outside the gene matches. Germline CDR1 LNHDA, CDR2 SQIVND (reference sequence). The CDR3 sequence is 14 residues long. The CDR3 coding sequence is TGTGCCAGTAGACCACAGGGGGCGGTTGGTGGCTACACCTTC. This sequence encodes CASRPQGAVGGYTF.

This clone occurred a few times. The rearrangement uses TRBV5-5 and TRBJ1-6; D call uncertain. The length of the CDR3 is 14 residues. From germline, CDR1 is SGHKS and CDR2 YYEKEE (reference sequence). The V end lost 9 bases, the J end lost 3 bases, and 13 bases lay between the germline ends. The CDR3 spells CATQSRNYNSPLHF. The CDR3 DNA is TGTGCCACTCAGTCCCGTAACTATAATTCACCCCTCCACTTT.

J is TRBJ1-1 and V is TRBV19; TRBD1 agrees at 9 bases. In germline, CDR1 is LNHDA, CDR2 SQIVND (reference sequence). The CDR3 runs 15 residues. Unmatched junction bases numbered 6, after V lost 6 bases and J lost 1 base. CDR3 in amino acids: CASSLQGARNTEAFF. CDR3 nucleotides: TGTGCCAGTAGCTTACAGGGGGCCAGGAACACTGAAGCTTTCTTT.

The gene calls are TRBV6-6 and TRBJ1-5; D is unresolved. CDR1 MNHNY and CDR2 SVGAGI come from the germline V gene (reference sequence). V lost 2 bases to trimming and J lost 7 bases, with 12 bases between them. There are 14 residues in the CDR3. The CDR3 region is CASSYPQSGQPQHF. CDR3 DNA sequence: TGTGCCAGCAGTTACCCCCAGTCGGGGCAGCCCCAGCATTTT.

This rearrangement joins TRBV10-2 to TRBJ1-6; 10 bases are shared with TRBD1. The CDR3 consists of 14 residues. Germline CDR1 WSHSY, CDR2 SAAADI. Trimming cost V 5 bases and J 9 bases; bases outside gene matches: 4. The CDR3 loop is CASSRGDRGSPLHF. DNA of the CDR3: TGCGCCAGCAGTAGGGGGGACAGGGGTTCACCCCTCCACTTT.

The chain links TRBV18 to TRBJ2-1; D is possibly TRBD2 (5 bases). Germline V gene lookup returns CDR1 KGHSH and CDR2 LQKENI. This CDR3 has 16 amino acids. The V end lost 3 bases, the J end lost 0 bases, and 12 bases lay between the germline ends. For the CDR3, the DNA is TGTGCCAGCTCACCTGCTAGCCGGAGCTCCTACAATGAGCAGTTCTTC. Its translation: CASSPASRSSYNEQFF.

This clone was counted a single time. The CDR3 reads CASSVENSGYEQYF. In nucleotides, the CDR3 is TGTGCCAGCAGCGTAGAAAATAGCGGGTACGAGCAGTACTTC. The gene calls are TRBV9 and TRBJ2-7; TRBD2 matches at 7 bases. V gave up 0 bases and J gave up 4 bases; unmatched junction bases: 4. CDR3 length: 14 residues. Germline CDR1 SGDLS, CDR2 YYNGEE.